The 12 T cell receptor beta chains below were found in one sample sequenced in a study of tumor and adjacent non-tumor tissue in lung cancer. RNA was extracted from bulk tissue without any cell sorting. More than 3 cm separated this lung sample from the edge of the tumor. The library came from three nested PCR rounds adapted from ARM-PCR protocols. TCRdb reprocessed the multiplex PCR reads via MiXCR and lists one record per CDR3 protein. The data show tens of thousands of distinct CDR3 sequences, roughly two thirds seen once. Sequenced input: distant non-tumor lung tissue. The receptors shown here come from a man aged 70 or older with non-small cell lung cancer.

In this sample, this clonotype turned up a few times. The chain joins TRBV6-5 to TRBJ2-5, with D unresolved. This CDR3 is 14 amino acids long. Trimming left V 5 bases short and J 5 bases short, with 15 bases between. CDR1 and CDR2 from the germline V gene are MNHEY and SVGAGI. The CDR3 region is CASSPSRRRETQYF. CDR3 coding DNA: TGTGCCAGCAGTCCTTCTAGGCGTCGGGAGACCCAGTACTTC.

The chain combines TRBV28 with TRBJ2-3, with D maybe TRBD1 (6 bases). The CDR3 runs to 15 residues. CDR1 is MDHEN and CDR2 is SYDVKM in the germline V gene. Trimming pared 4 bases from V and 0 bases from J, leaving 11 bases between. The CDR3 nucleotides read TGTGCCAGCAGTTCGACAGGTACTAGCACAGATACGCAGTATTTT. It translates to CASSSTGTSTDTQYF.

This clonotype occurred many times. The genes are TRBV6-5 and TRBJ1-6, with a tentative D call TRBD1 (6 bases). There are 14 residues in the CDR3. Trimming pared 2 bases from V and 9 bases from J, leaving 11 bases between. CDR1 is MNHEY, CDR2 SVGAGI, per germline. The CDR3 loop reads CASSYEGVGSPLHF. In DNA form, the CDR3 reads TGTGCCAGCAGTTACGAGGGGGTGGGTTCACCCCTCCACTTT.

This clonotype was seen once. The junction and the germline gene differ at one end; a read error may be behind it. V gene TRBV6-2 or TRBV6-3 combines with J gene TRBJ2-3, with D uncertain. Germline V gene data show CDR1 as MNHEY and CDR2 as SVGEGT. The CDR3 is made up of 11 amino acids. The CDR3, as DNA: TGTGCCGGCAGTTACGGTCGTGCGCACTATTTT. Translation: CAGSYGRAHYF.

This clonotype was picked up many times. The chain recombines TRBV12-3 or TRBV12-4 with TRBJ1-5, with TRBD1 as a possible D gene (6 bases). The germline V and J ends were trimmed by 7 bases and 12 bases, with 13 bases remaining between them. The CDR3 consists of 11 residues. The chain's CDR3 is CASKTGGVQHF. DNA of the CDR3: TGTGCCAGCAAGACAGGTGGAGTCCAGCATTTT.

This clonotype was observed once. Just one base apart from a much larger clone, this may be a read error. The chain is built from TRBV5-1 and TRBJ1-6; maybe TRBD1 (5 bases). The V and J ends lost 7 bases and 7 bases respectively, with 15 bases between them. Germline CDR1 and CDR2: SGHRS and YFSETQ. CDR3 length: 14 amino acids. CDR3 sequence reads: CASQTDMANSPLHF. CDR3 bases: TGCGCCAGCCAGACGGACATGGCGAATTCACCCCTCCACTTT.

This clonotype was picked up a small number of times. This may stem from a read error, because a much larger clone lies one nucleotide away. The V gene is TRBV4-1, the J gene TRBJ2-2; D remains ambiguous. Deletions cut 7 bases from V and 0 bases from J, with 12 bases between. Germline loops: CDR1 MGHRA, CDR2 YSYEKL. The CDR3 covers 15 residues. As DNA, the CDR3 is TGCGCCAGCAACCCCGACATAACGAACACCGGGGAGCTGTTTTTT. Its translation is CASNPDITNTGELFF.

The CDR3 protein is CSVGALHEQYF. CDR3 sequence (DNA): TGCAGCGTTGGAGCTCTACACGAGCAGTACTTC. V usage is TRBV29-1 and J usage is TRBJ2-7; D remains unclear. CDR3 size: 11 residues. The V gene lost 4 bases and the J gene lost 5 bases, with 9 bases spanning the gap. Germline V CDR1 and CDR2: SQVTM, ANQGSEA.

This clonotype occurred a few times. The V call is TRBV5-1, the J call TRBJ2-4; possible D gene TRBD1, 6 bases. CDR3 length equals 15 residues. Germline assignment: CDR1 SGHRS and CDR2 YFSETQ. V was trimmed by 0 bases and J by 9 bases, leaving 16 bases between them. CDR3 loop: CASSLDPGEFGIQYF. CDR3 DNA: TGCGCCAGCAGCTTGGATCCAGGGGAGTTCGGCATTCAGTACTTC.

This clonotype was seen many times. V gene TRBV4-2 combines with J gene TRBJ1-6; D is ambiguous. This CDR3 region has 15 residues. Germline V lookup: CDR1 LGHNA, CDR2 YNFKEQ. V lost 4 bases to trimming and J lost 10 bases, with 17 bases between them. The CDR3 nucleotides read TGTGCCAGCAGCCCAGACAACCTTTCTGGGTCACCCCTCCACTTT. Translated: CASSPDNLSGSPLHF.

The sample holds a few counts of this clonotype. The chain combines TRBV20-1 with TRBJ2-3; 7 bases map to TRBD2. This CDR3 is built from 14 residues. The germline V gene has CDR1 DFQATT and CDR2 SNEGSKA (reference sequence). V dropped 0 bases and J dropped 12; count of bases not matched to a gene: 12. CDR3 loop: CSAREGPWEGLQYF. Here the CDR3 DNA reads TGCAGTGCTAGAGAGGGGCCGTGGGAGGGCCTACAGTATTTT.

V gene TRBV11-2 combines with J gene TRBJ2-5; weak D call: TRBD2 (6 bases). This CDR3 is built from 13 residues. Germline lookup yields CDR1 SGHAT and CDR2 FQNNGV. CDR3 nucleotides: TGTACTAGCAGCTTGGCTGGACGAGAGACCCAGTACTTC. Translating it yields CTSSLAGRETQYF.